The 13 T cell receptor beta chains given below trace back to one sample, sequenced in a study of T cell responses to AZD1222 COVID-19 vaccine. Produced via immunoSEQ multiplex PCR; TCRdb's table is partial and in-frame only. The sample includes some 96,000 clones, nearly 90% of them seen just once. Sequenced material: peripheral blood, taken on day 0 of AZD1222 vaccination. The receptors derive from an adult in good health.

CDR3 sequence (DNA): TGTGCTAGTGGTTTGGGGGCCAGCTCTGGAAACACCATATATTTT. This codes for CASGLGASSGNTIYF. V is TRBV12-5 and J is TRBJ1-3; no firm D call. Trimming shortened V by 1 base and J by 0 bases, and 7 bases separated the two germline ends. The germline CDR1 and CDR2 sequences are LGHNT and FRNRAP. This CDR3 is built from 15 residues.

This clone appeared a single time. CDR3 in amino acids: CASSIAGSSNQPQHF. CDR3 bases: TGTGCCAGTAGTATAGCTGGCAGCAGCAATCAGCCCCAGCATTTT. This chain links TRBV19 with TRBJ1-5, with D uncertain. The CDR3 loop spans 15 amino acids. V gave up 1 base and J gave up 1 base, with 8 bases separating them. Germline V CDR1 and CDR2: LNHDA, SQIVND (reference sequence).

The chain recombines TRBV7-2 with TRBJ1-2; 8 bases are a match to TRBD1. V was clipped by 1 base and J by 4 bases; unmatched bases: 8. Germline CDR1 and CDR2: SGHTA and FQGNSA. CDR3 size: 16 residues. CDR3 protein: CASSLGGQGGGYGYTF. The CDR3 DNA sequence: TGTGCCAGCAGCTTAGGCGGACAGGGAGGGGGCTATGGCTACACCTTC.

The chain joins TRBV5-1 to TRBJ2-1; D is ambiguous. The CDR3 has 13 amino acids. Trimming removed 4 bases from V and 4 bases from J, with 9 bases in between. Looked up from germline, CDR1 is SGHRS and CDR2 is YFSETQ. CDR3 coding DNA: TGCGCCAGCAGCAAGGACCTTTACAATGAGCAGTTCTTC. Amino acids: CASSKDLYNEQFF.

The CDR3 bases are TGTGCCAGCAGCGTAGCTGGAGCAGGGGCGGCGAACACTGAAGCTTTCTTT. Protein product: CASSVAGAGAANTEAFF. This chain links TRBV9 with TRBJ1-1, with a possible D match to TRBD1 (6 bases). This CDR3 spans 17 amino acids. Between the trimmed V and J ends, which lost 0 bases and 1 base, there was a span of 16 bases. Germline values: CDR1 SGDLS, CDR2 YYNGEE.

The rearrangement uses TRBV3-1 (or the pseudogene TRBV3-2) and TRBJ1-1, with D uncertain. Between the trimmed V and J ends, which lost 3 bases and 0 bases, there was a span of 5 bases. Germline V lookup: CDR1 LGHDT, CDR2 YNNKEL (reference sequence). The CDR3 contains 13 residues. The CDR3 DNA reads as TGTGCCAGCAGCCACTCATTGAACACTGAAGCTTTCTTT. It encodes CASSHSLNTEAFF.

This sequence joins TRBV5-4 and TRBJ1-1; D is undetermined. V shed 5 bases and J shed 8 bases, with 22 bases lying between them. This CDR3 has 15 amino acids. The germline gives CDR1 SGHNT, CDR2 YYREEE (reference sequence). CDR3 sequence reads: CASRSLRTEEKEAFF. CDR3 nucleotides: TGTGCCAGCAGATCGTTACGGACGGAGGAAAAAGAAGCTTTCTTT.

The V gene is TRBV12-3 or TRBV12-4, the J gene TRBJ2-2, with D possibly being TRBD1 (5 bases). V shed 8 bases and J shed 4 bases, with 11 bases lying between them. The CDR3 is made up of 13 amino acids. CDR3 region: CASAGASTGELFF. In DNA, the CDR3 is TGTGCCAGCGCTGGGGCTAGCACCGGGGAGCTGTTTTTT.

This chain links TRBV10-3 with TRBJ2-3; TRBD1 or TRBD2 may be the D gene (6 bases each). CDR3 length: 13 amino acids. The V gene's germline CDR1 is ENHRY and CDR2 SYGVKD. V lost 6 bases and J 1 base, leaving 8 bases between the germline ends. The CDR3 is CAIRGGRTDTQYF. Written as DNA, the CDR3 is TGTGCCATCAGGGGGGGCCGCACAGATACGCAGTATTTT.

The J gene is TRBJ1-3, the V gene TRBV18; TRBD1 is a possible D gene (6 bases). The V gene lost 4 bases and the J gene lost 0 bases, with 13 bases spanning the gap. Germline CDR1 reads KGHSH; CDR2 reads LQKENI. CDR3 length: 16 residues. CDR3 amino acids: CASSLTGHSSGNTIYF. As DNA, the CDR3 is TGTGCCAGCTCACTAACGGGACACAGCTCTGGAAACACCATATATTTT.

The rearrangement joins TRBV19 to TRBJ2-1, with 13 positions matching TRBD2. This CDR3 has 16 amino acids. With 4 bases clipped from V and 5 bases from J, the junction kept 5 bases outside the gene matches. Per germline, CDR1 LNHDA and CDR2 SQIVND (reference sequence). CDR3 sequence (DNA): TGTGCCAGTAGTACGCTCACTAGCGGGGGGGACAATGAGCAGTTCTTC. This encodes CASSTLTSGGDNEQFF.

CDR3 region: CACGGVSYEQYF. The CDR3 DNA sequence: TGTGCCTGTGGGGGAGTTTCCTACGAGCAGTACTTC. This chain uses TRBV30 with TRBJ2-7; either TRBD1 or TRBD2 may supply D (5 bases each). This CDR3 is 12 amino acids long. Germline CDR1 is GTSNPN and CDR2 is SVGIG (reference sequence). V lost 6 bases and J 1 base, leaving 10 bases between the germline ends. Full variable domain (missing parts from reference TRBV30 and TRBJ2-7): SQTIHQWPATLVQPVGSPLSLECTVEGTSNPNLYWYRQAAGRGLQLLFYSVGIGQISSEVPQNLSASRPQDRQFILSSKKLLLSDSGFYLCACGGVSYEQYFGPGTRLTVT.

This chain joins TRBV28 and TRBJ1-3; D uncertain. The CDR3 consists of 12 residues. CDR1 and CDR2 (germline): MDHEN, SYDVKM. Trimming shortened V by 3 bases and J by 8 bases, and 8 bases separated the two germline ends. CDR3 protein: CASSFGMDTIYF. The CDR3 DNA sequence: TGTGCCAGCAGTTTCGGAATGGACACCATATATTTT.